A single TCR beta chain is shown here with its context. In the study's own analysis: Amplified reference gene primers provided the basis for estimating nucleated cell counts. Profiling relied on immunoSEQ multiplex PCR, and the TCRdb table lists in-frame clones only, not all of them. The V and J calls and clone size come from that table; D and trimming were worked out from the DNA. Counted here are about 110,000 clones, 88% occurring once; the ten biggest clones make up over 2%. The data stem from a study of blood T cell repertoires in COVID-19. Overall study context: Spain, Italy and the United States supplied samples that represented acute and convalescent COVID-19.

Trimming stripped 4 bases from V and 4 bases from J, with 14 bases between. The CDR3 sequence is 14 residues long. In germline, CDR1 is MNHEY, CDR2 SVGAGI. The chain employs TRBV6-5 and TRBJ2-7; weak D call: TRBD1 (5 bases). Input material: peripheral blood. The sequence derives from a human donor in a cohort sampled during active COVID-19. The CDR3 here is CASSSPLTGYEQYF. The CDR3 nucleotides are TGTGCCAGCAGTTCCCCACTCACAGGTTACGAGCAGTACTTC.